The present TCR beta chain was sequenced within a study of PD-1 blockade in mismatch repair-deficient tumors (dated by TCRdb to between 2016 and 2019). The study in broad terms: Between September 2013 and September 2016, the trial enrolled some 86 consecutive patients with 12 mismatch repair-deficient cancer types, every one of whom had been previously treated and was progressing. Tumor-associated T cell clones were tracked in the peripheral blood of patients responding to PD-1 blockade by deep sequencing of TCR CDR3 regions. General findings and caveats noted by the study authors: Rapid expansion after pembrolizumab followed by contraction, generally before radiologic responses, was shown by tumor-resident clones, which were often undetectable in blood before treatment.

Libraries were made using the immunoSEQ multiplex PCR assay. TCRdb carries this immuneACCESS record with in-frame sequences only. Its versions omit some clonotypes, under half of them owing to an unresolved V gene in the studies checked, with the rest unexplained. This sample gives 100,000 to 150,000 clones in total; about 88% of them show up just once. The ten largest clonotypes hold 13% of the sample. Mismatch repair deficiency was established in every enrolled patient by polymerase chain reaction or immunohistochemistry. TCR sequencing was performed for a few patients who responded to pembrolizumab therapy. The phase II trial prospectively evaluated PD-1 blockade with pembrolizumab in advanced mismatch repair-deficient cancers, independent of tissue of origin. Peripheral blood T cell samples were collected serially, before PD-1 blockade began and at several time points afterward. Blood sampling times were reported as weeks after the first pembrolizumab dose.

From V the trimming removes 4 bases and from J it removes 0 bases, while the gene matches leave 10 bases of the junction unaccounted for. Taken from the germline V gene (reference sequence), the CDR1 and CDR2 loops are LNHDA and SQIVND. The CDR3 contains 17 residues, cysteine and phenylalanine counted. Just the 51-base CDR3 DNA is kept, in frame starting at base 1. Remarks on this clone: Which antigen it targets is not known. Base qualities are not at hand, and no much larger clone is one base apart.

This material consisted of peripheral blood, taken 44 weeks after starting pembrolizumab. The chain is encoded by TRBV19 joined to TRBJ2-3, with 7 bases aligning to TRBD1. This TCR derives from an adult with mismatch repair-deficient cancer. CDR3 protein: CASSRGSTGRSTDTQYF. The DNA reads as follows: TGTGCCAGTAGTAGGGGATCGACAGGGAGAAGCACAGATACGCAGTATTTT.